Listed here are 27 T cell receptor beta chains from one sample, sequenced in a study of identical twins (TCRdb year 2016). Preparation of the library involved 5' RACE. Sequenced using an Illumina HiSeq 2000. The public reads were reanalyzed by TCRdb: fastp trimming at Q25, MiXCR alignment, in-frame beta chains only. For every CDR3 protein sequence, its rows merge into one entry that carries the most common genes and DNA. The sample table shows approximately 500,000 distinct CDR3 sequences, and around 24% are seen once. Jointly, the top ten make up approximately 2.9% of the sample. This sample also appeared in a second study, on T cells expressing NK-cell markers.

The sequencing sample was made of CD4+ T cells sorted from blood. These receptors were obtained from a woman under 30 in good health.

This clonotype was recorded many times. This chain uses TRBV6-2 or TRBV6-3 with TRBJ2-1; the match to TRBD2 covers 10 bases. CDR1 and CDR2 (germline): MNHEY, SVGEGT. The V gene end was trimmed by 6 bases and the J gene end by 0 bases; junction bases not matched to a gene: 14. The CDR3 has 19 residues. The CDR3 DNA follows: TGTGCCAGCAGAAACGCCGGGACTAGCGCTCGAAGCTCCTACAATGAGCAGTTCTTC. This translates into CASRNAGTSARSSYNEQFF.

This clonotype was detected a few times. This chain uses TRBV10-3 with TRBJ2-3; D perhaps matches TRBD2 (6 bases). CDR3 length equals 14 residues. The V end lost 6 bases, the J end lost 4 bases, and 14 bases lay between the germline ends. Germline CDR1 and CDR2: ENHRY and SYGVKD. The CDR3 spells CAISRTNQADTQYF. The CDR3, as DNA: TGTGCCATCAGCCGGACTAACCAGGCAGATACGCAGTATTTT.

This clonotype was recorded a few times. The chain recombines TRBV5-6 with TRBJ1-1; possible D gene TRBD1, 6 bases. There are 15 residues in the CDR3. Germline values: CDR1 SGHDT, CDR2 YYEEEE. V shed 4 bases and J shed 0 bases, with 13 bases lying between them. The CDR3 protein is CASSIKDRLNTEAFF. In nucleotides, the CDR3 is TGTGCCAGCAGCATAAAGGACAGATTGAACACTGAAGCTTTCTTT.

The chain links TRBV9 to TRBJ2-1; TRBD2 agrees at 7 bases. The CDR3 consists of 15 residues. V lost 0 bases to trimming and J lost 6 bases; unmatched junction nucleotides: 6. Germline assignment: CDR1 SGDLS and CDR2 YYNGEE. CDR3: CASSVDPSGGNEQFF. The DNA of the CDR3 is TGTGCCAGCAGCGTAGATCCTAGCGGCGGCAATGAGCAGTTCTTC.

This clonotype showed up just a few times. This rearrangement joins TRBV5-1 to TRBJ2-7; TRBD2 agrees at 10 bases. From germline, CDR1 is SGHRS and CDR2 YFSETQ. V lost 0 bases to trimming and J lost 3 bases; unmatched junction nucleotides: 6. The CDR3 is made up of 16 amino acids. The CDR3 protein is CASSLGRPSGSYEQYF. The CDR3 DNA is TGCGCCAGCAGCTTGGGTCGCCCTAGCGGGAGCTACGAGCAGTACTTC.

Within the sample, this clonotype is medium-sized. J is TRBJ2-5 and V is TRBV12-3 or TRBV12-4, with TRBD1 as a possible D gene (6 bases). The length of the CDR3 is 15 residues. The V and J ends lost 5 bases and 1 base respectively, with 14 bases between them. The CDR3 nucleotides read TGTGCCAGCAGTCGAATCGGGACACTCCAAGAGACCCAGTACTTC. It encodes CASSRIGTLQETQYF.

This clonotype was detected a few times. This sequence joins TRBV15 and TRBJ2-7; D is undetermined. This CDR3 region has 15 residues. Germline V CDR1 and CDR2: LNHNV, YYDKDF (reference sequence). Trimming pared 0 bases from V and 5 bases from J, leaving 14 bases between. CDR3 protein: CATSRDWLTLHEQYF. DNA of the CDR3: TGTGCCACCAGCAGAGATTGGCTAACTCTCCACGAGCAGTACTTC.

This clonotype has only a few counts. CDR3: CSSSRERGYTF. The CDR3 DNA reads TGCAGTAGCTCCAGGGAGCGTGGCTACACCTTC. The chain combines TRBV20-1 with TRBJ1-2, with D possibly matching TRBD1 (5 bases). The V end lost 8 bases, the J end lost 7 bases, and 14 bases lay between the germline ends. This CDR3 has 11 residues. The germline gives CDR1 DFQATT, CDR2 SNEGSKA (reference sequence).

The rearrangement uses TRBV7-2 and TRBJ2-5, with a weak D call TRBD1 (6 bases). The germline gives CDR1 SGHTA, CDR2 FQGNSA. This CDR3 is 15 amino acids long. V lost 1 base and J 5 bases, leaving 14 bases between the germline ends. The CDR3 DNA is TGTGCCAGCAGCTTAGGATTAGGACAGACGGAGACCCAGTACTTC. Its translation: CASSLGLGQTETQYF.

CDR3 sequence: CASSRTGTETQYF. The CDR3 DNA follows: TGTGCCAGCAGCCGCACAGGGACAGAGACCCAGTACTTC. The rearrangement links TRBV7-9 to TRBJ2-5; weak D call: TRBD1 (6 bases). Between the trimmed V and J ends, which lost 5 bases and 4 bases, there was a span of 11 bases. The CDR3 is 13 amino acids. Germline V lookup: CDR1 SEHNR, CDR2 FQNEAQ (reference sequence).

The chain has TRBV12-3 or TRBV12-4 and TRBJ2-2; D is possibly TRBD1 or TRBD2 (5 bases each). There are 15 residues in the CDR3. With 5 bases removed from V and 7 bases from J, the gap between germline ends came to 17 bases. DNA of the CDR3: TGTGCCAGCAGTCAATCCGGGACCCGCGGCGGGGAGCTGTTTTTT. Protein: CASSQSGTRGGELFF.

In this sample, this clonotype turned up a few times. The chain has TRBV27 and TRBJ2-1, with D perhaps being TRBD1 or TRBD2 (5 bases each). This CDR3 has 13 amino acids. The ends were cut back, 5 bases at V and 7 bases at J, with 12 bases in the middle. Germline-derived CDR1 and CDR2 are MNHEY and SMNVEV (reference sequence). CDR3 region: CASSVPGRNEQFF. CDR3 in DNA: TGTGCCAGCAGTGTCCCGGGACGGAATGAGCAGTTCTTC.

J is TRBJ1-5 and V is TRBV7-2; 7 positions match TRBD1. This CDR3 contains 15 residues. Germline V gene lookup returns CDR1 SGHTA and CDR2 FQGNSA. Trimming removed 6 bases from V and 0 bases from J; junction bases left unmatched: 5. The CDR3 sequence is CASRPGQYSNQPQHF. CDR3 nucleotide sequence: TGTGCCAGCAGACCGGGACAGTATAGCAATCAGCCCCAGCATTTT. The full variable domain, with the rest looked up from reference TRBV7-2 and TRBJ1-5, is GAGVSQSPSNKVTEKGKDVELRCDPISGHTALYWYRQSLGQGLEFLIYFQGNSAPDKSGLPSDRFSAERTGGSVSTLTIQRTQQEDSAVYLCASRPGQYSNQPQHFGDGTRLSIL.

The CDR3 is CAISRLGGSSYNEQFF. The CDR3 DNA is TGTGCCATCAGCCGACTAGGAGGGAGCTCCTACAATGAGCAGTTCTTC. This rearrangement joins TRBV10-3 to TRBJ2-1, with D maybe TRBD2 (6 bases). The CDR3 extends over 16 amino acids. Germline V gene lookup returns CDR1 ENHRY and CDR2 SYGVKD. The ends were cut back, 6 bases at V and 0 bases at J, with 15 bases in the middle.

The chain carries TRBV5-1 and TRBJ1-1; D is unclear. V was shortened by 4 bases and J by 1 base, with 8 bases between the two germline ends. This CDR3 is built from 13 residues. Germline assignment: CDR1 SGHRS and CDR2 YFSETQ. The CDR3 DNA reads TGCGCCAGCAGCCCCCCATGGAACACTGAAGCTTTCTTT. Its protein product is CASSPPWNTEAFF.

Only a few counts were recorded for this clonotype. CDR3 residues: CASSPARGNGYTF. CDR3 bases: TGTGCCAGCAGCCCGGCCCGGGGTAATGGCTACACCTTC. The rearrangement links TRBV11-1 to TRBJ1-2, with no clear D. Germline V gives CDR1 SGHAT, CDR2 FQDESV (reference sequence). This CDR3 is 13 amino acids long. Trimming took off 5 bases at V and 6 bases at J, with 13 bases between the two ends.

This clonotype showed up just a few times. The V call is TRBV9, the J call TRBJ2-7; D is undetermined. The length of the CDR3 is 15 residues. Trimming left V 0 bases short and J 2 bases short, with 12 bases between. The V gene's germline CDR1 is SGDLS and CDR2 YYNGEE. This chain's CDR3 is CASSVGAGHPYEQYF. The CDR3 DNA reads as TGTGCCAGCAGCGTAGGAGCCGGTCACCCCTACGAGCAGTACTTC. Combining the CDR3 with reference TRBV9 and TRBJ2-7 gives the whole variable domain DSGVTQTPKHLITATGQRVTLRCSPRSGDLSVYWYQQSLDQGLQFLIQYYNGEERAKGNILERFSAQQFPDLHSELNLSSLELGDSALYFCASSVGAGHPYEQYFGPGTRLTVT.

A few counts support this clonotype. This sequence joins TRBV30 and TRBJ2-1; 7 nucleotides line up with TRBD1. Germline V lookup: CDR1 GTSNPN, CDR2 SVGIG (reference sequence). The CDR3 length is 13 residues. After removal of 3 bases from V and 4 bases from J, the junction contained 3 bases not matched to a gene. DNA for the CDR3: TGTGCCTGGAGCGGACAGGTATACAATGAGCAGTTCTTC. Translated: CAWSGQVYNEQFF.

V and J are TRBV20-1 and TRBJ2-7; either TRBD1 or TRBD2 may supply D (6 bases each). The CDR3 is 13 residues long. CDR1 and CDR2 from the germline V gene are DFQATT and SNEGSKA (reference sequence). V gave up 3 bases and J gave up 5 bases, with 14 bases separating them. Here the CDR3 reads CSARGRGGHEQYF. The CDR3 DNA follows: TGCAGTGCTAGGGGACGTGGGGGGCACGAGCAGTACTTC.

This clonotype has more than one count but fewer than ten. The chain couples TRBV6-1 to TRBJ2-7; TRBD1 matches 11 bases. The V gene end was trimmed by 5 bases and the J gene end by 3 bases; junction bases not matched to a gene: 3. This CDR3 is 14 amino acids long. The germline CDR1 and CDR2 sequences are MNHNS and SASEGT. For the CDR3, the DNA is TGTGCCAGCAGTCGGACAGGGGGCGACTACGAGCAGTACTTC. Protein product: CASSRTGGDYEQYF.

This clonotype has only a few counts. The chain uses TRBV18 and TRBJ2-7, with a weak D call TRBD2 (5 bases). V was pared by 3 bases and J by 0 bases, with 15 bases between. Germline CDR1 KGHSH, CDR2 LQKENI. This CDR3 is 16 amino acids long. CDR3 sequence: CASSPLVDFNSYEQYF. CDR3 DNA: TGTGCCAGCTCACCCCTCGTGGACTTTAACTCCTACGAGCAGTACTTC.

V usage is TRBV10-3 and J usage is TRBJ2-5; D is possibly TRBD1 (6 bases). The CDR3 runs 13 residues. Per the germline V gene, CDR1 is ENHRY and CDR2 is SYGVKD. V lost 10 bases and J 1 base, leaving 13 bases between the germline ends. In nucleotides, the CDR3 is TGTGCCACCGCCGGACAGAGCCAAGAGACCCAGTACTTC. Amino acid sequence: CATAGQSQETQYF.

V and J are TRBV12-5 and TRBJ2-5, with D tentatively TRBD1 or TRBD2 (5 bases each). The CDR3 is 12 amino acids. Germline V gives CDR1 LGHNT, CDR2 FRNRAP. The V end lost 3 bases, the J end lost 7 bases, and 9 bases lay between the germline ends. CDR3 sequence (DNA): TGTGCTAGTGGTTTCTCTGGGGGGACCCAGTACTTC. Its protein is CASGFSGGTQYF.

The chain carries TRBV9 and TRBJ1-2; 7 nucleotides align to TRBD1. The CDR3 has 14 amino acids. Germline V gene sequence: CDR1 SGDLS, CDR2 YYNGEE. The trim removed 4 bases at V and 2 bases at J, leaving 5 bases unmatched. CDR3 region: CASSPTTGNYGYTF. CDR3 DNA sequence: TGTGCCAGCAGCCCTACGACAGGGAACTATGGCTACACCTTC.

The chain couples TRBV20-1 to TRBJ1-1, with D unclear. From germline, CDR1 is DFQATT and CDR2 SNEGSKA (reference sequence). The CDR3 runs 13 residues. V lost 1 base, J lost 5 bases, and 11 bases lay in between. DNA for the CDR3: TGCAGTGCTAGAGTATTTTTGGGAACTGAAGCTTTCTTT. Residues: CSARVFLGTEAFF.

V and J are TRBV7-2 and TRBJ1-5; D may be TRBD1 (5 bases). Germline V lookup: CDR1 SGHTA, CDR2 FQGNSA. V gave up 1 base and J gave up 3 bases, with 16 bases separating them. The CDR3 runs to 17 residues. The CDR3 bases are TGTGCCAGCAGCTTAGGTTGGGGCAGGGCTAACAATCAGCCCCAGCATTTT. Encoded protein: CASSLGWGRANNQPQHF.

The chain couples TRBV7-8 to TRBJ2-2; weak D call: TRBD2 (6 bases). V dropped 10 bases and J dropped 2 bases, with 23 bases sitting between them. There are 17 residues in the CDR3. Germline V gene data show CDR1 as SGHVS and CDR2 as FQNEAQ. The CDR3 is CANTVGGSGLNTGELFF. The CDR3 DNA is TGTGCCAACACGGTGGGGGGTAGCGGTTTAAACACCGGGGAGCTGTTTTTT.